These 25 T cell receptor delta chains originate from one sample sequenced in a study of γδ T cells in repeated Plasmodium falciparum infection. TCRdb fed the multiplex PCR reads into CATT to redo clone calling. The sample contains around 89,000 delta-chain clones, under 1.5% of which appear only once. Bulk repertoires came from Vgamma9/Vdelta2+ or Vdelta2-negative gammadelta T cells flow-sorted from PBMC. The sequenced sample consisted of gamma-delta T cells from blood. Receptor source: a pool of human donors (malaria-infected and uninfected, not separated).

This clone was recorded at least ten times. V gene TRDV1 combines with J gene TRDJ1; D unresolved. The CDR3 length is 17 residues. Germline V gives CDR1 TSWWSYY, CDR2 QGS. V was clipped by 1 base and J by 5 bases, with 20 bases between them. The CDR3 region has the DNA TGTGCTCTTGGGGAACCCCGCAGTGTGCTTTTTAGAGATAAACTCATCTTT. Protein sequence: CALGEPRSVLFRDKLIF.

A note on this clone: A single base is all that separates this from a far larger clone, so a read error is likely. This same CDR3 is encoded by further DNA sequences in the sample. The rearrangement links TRDV2 to TRDJ3; 8 bases are shared with TRDD3. TCRdb carries no J gene annotation; the J gene was assigned here by matching the DNA with germline. Germline trimming cut 2 bases from V and 0 bases from J; bases unmatched to any gene: 17. Germline V CDR1 and CDR2: GEAIGNYY, EKD. The CDR3 is 22 residues long. The CDR3 DNA is TGTGCCTGTGACATCCTACCCCGTACTGGGGGGCTACTCTCCTGGGACACCCGACAGATGTTTTTC. It codes for CACDILPRTGGLLSWDTRQMFF.

This clone occurred a few times. A far larger clone lies a single base away; this is likely a read error. V is TRDV1 and J is TRDJ1; TRDD3 matches 10 bases. No J gene is reported in TCRdb; it was inferred here by comparing the DNA with germline. The trim removed 4 bases at V and 2 bases at J, leaving 22 bases unmatched. The CDR3 runs to 21 residues. The V gene's germline CDR1 is TSWWSYY and CDR2 QGS. The CDR3 loop is CALGARYPILYWGMETDKLIF. CDR3 nucleotides: TGTGCTCTTGGGGCCCGATACCCAATTCTTTACTGGGGGATGGAAACCGATAAACTCATCTTT.

This clone was detected a few times. This DNA's translation differs at residue 5 from TCRdb's protein, which comes from a much larger clone; a read error is likely, and the protein shown is translated from the DNA. The V gene is TRDV2, the J gene TRDJ2, with 8 bases fitting TRDD2. Germline matching of the DNA provided the J gene here, since TCRdb leaves it blank. V lost 3 bases, J lost 0 bases, and 11 bases stayed unmatched. Germline values: CDR1 GEAIGNYY, CDR2 EKD. There are 18 residues in the CDR3. The CDR3 spells CACDALPTGEALTAQLFF. In nucleotides, the CDR3 is TGTGCCTGTGACGCACTTCCTACAGGGGAAGCTTTGACAGCACAACTCTTCTTT.

About this clone: The protein TCRdb gives is from a much larger clone and does not agree with this DNA's translation at residue 13, likely a read error; the protein shown here comes from the DNA. The chain links TRDV2 to TRDJ1, with 11 bases lining up with TRDD3. The J gene, absent from TCRdb, was called here by matching the DNA to germline. This CDR3 contains 16 residues. Germline V gene lookup returns CDR1 GEAIGNYY and CDR2 EKD. CDR3 sequence reads: CACDTLLGDNTDELIF. CDR3 nucleotides: TGTGCCTGTGACACGCTACTGGGGGATAACACCGATGAACTCATCTTT.

Of note for this clone: TCRdb's protein for this DNA is that of a much larger clone and differs from the translation at residue 9, likely a read error; the protein shown is the DNA translation. The chain has TRDV1 and TRDJ1, with D possibly being TRDD2 (6 bases). The CDR3 extends over 25 amino acids. Germline assignment: CDR1 TSWWSYY and CDR2 QGS. Trimming took off 2 bases at V and 1 base at J, with 41 bases between the two ends. CDR3 sequence: CALGESTERATSYPRWYMGTDKLIF. The CDR3 coding sequence is TGTGCTCTTGGGGAAAGTACTGAACGGGCTACGTCCTACCCTCGCTGGTATATGGGCACCGATAAACTCATCTTT.

This clone was picked up many times. The protein TCRdb lists belongs to a much larger clone and differs from this DNA's translation at residue 8, which points to a read error; the protein shown is made from the DNA. The chain links TRDV1 to TRDJ1; TRDD2 is a possible D gene (6 bases). Germline CDR1 reads TSWWSYY; CDR2 reads QGS. The length of the CDR3 is 16 residues. For the CDR3, the DNA is TGTGCTCTTGGGAAACTTCCTGCTAGGATGGGGAGTAAACTCATCTTT. The encoded protein is CALGKLPARMGSKLIF.

This clone occurred a few times. This DNA translates differently at residue 5 from the TCRdb protein, which is that of a much larger clone; a read error is likely, and the protein shown is the DNA's own translation. V and J are TRDV1 and TRDJ1; 9 nucleotides line up with TRDD3. Here the J gene came from matching the DNA to germline, since TCRdb omits it. The CDR3 sequence is 22 residues long. CDR1 is TSWWSYY, CDR2 QGS, per germline. V was clipped by 5 bases and J by 3 bases; unmatched bases: 28. The CDR3 sequence: CALGNGILLPQYWGTLPDKLIF. The CDR3, as DNA: TGTGCTCTTGGGAATGGAATCCTTCTGCCGCAGTACTGGGGGACACTACCCGATAAACTCATCTTT.

This clone was observed a handful of times. The protein held in TCRdb is that of a much larger clone and does not match this DNA's translation at residue 4, likely because of a read error; the protein shown is translated from the DNA. The rearrangement links TRDV1 to TRDJ1; D possibly corresponds to TRDD3 (5 bases). Because TCRdb records no J gene, it was assigned here through a match of the DNA to germline. Germline V gives CDR1 TSWWSYY, CDR2 QGS. CDR3 length: 19 amino acids. The CDR3 DNA reads as TGTGCTCTTGAGGAAACGTGGGGTCCCTCAGGGAAGTACACCGATAAACTCATCTTT. Amino acid sequence: CALEETWGPSGKYTDKLIF.

With respect to this clone: The TCRdb protein comes from a much larger clone and disagrees with this DNA's translation at residue 7, likely due to a read error; the protein given here is derived from the DNA. The genes are TRDV2 and TRDJ1; TRDD3 matches at 12 bases. Because TCRdb records no J gene, it was assigned here through a match of the DNA to germline. CDR3 length: 20 amino acids. J lost 2 bases, V lost 2 bases, and 17 bases had no gene match. Looked up from germline, CDR1 is GEAIGNYY and CDR2 is EKD. The CDR3 DNA sequence: TGTGCCTGTGACAAACTAAGCGGCGGACTGGGGGATACCCCTACCGATAAACTCATCTTT. Its translation is CACDKLSGGLGDTPTDKLIF.

This clone was observed many times. This sequence joins TRDV1 and TRDJ1; D may be TRDD3 (6 bases). The ends were cut back, 3 bases at V and 2 bases at J, with 13 bases in the middle. The CDR3 runs 15 residues. CDR1 is TSWWSYY and CDR2 is QGS in the germline V gene. CDR3 sequence: CALGDLAGITDKLIF. The CDR3 region has the DNA TGTGCTCTTGGGGACTTAGCGGGGATTACCGATAAACTCATCTTT.

A few counts support this clone. The protein that TCRdb holds for this DNA derives from a much larger clone and differs from the translated DNA at residue 14, which likely indicates a read error; the protein shown here is translated from the DNA. The gene calls are TRDV1 and TRDJ1, with 12 bases fitting TRDD3. Here the J gene was assigned by germline matching of the DNA, as TCRdb has none. The CDR3 runs 19 residues. CDR1 and CDR2 (germline): TSWWSYY, QGS. J gave up 4 bases and V 5 bases, and 17 bases lay outside the gene matches. In nucleotides, the CDR3 is TGTGCTCTTGGGAACCCATCTTCCTATACTGGGGGATACAACGATAAACTCATCTTT. It yields the protein CALGNPSSYTGGYNDKLIF.

This clone was observed a few times. Translating this DNA gives a protein that differs at residue 6 from the TCRdb one, which belongs to a much larger clone; a read error is likely, and the protein shown is this translation. The chain combines TRDV1 with TRDJ1, with 10 bases that match TRDD3. Assignment of the J gene here rests on matching the DNA to germline, because TCRdb gives none. Trimming removed 1 base from V and 2 bases from J; junction bases left unmatched: 22. The CDR3 sequence is 22 residues long. Germline V gene data show CDR1 as TSWWSYY and CDR2 as QGS. CDR3 in amino acids: CALGEQGPSHIPGLGDTDKLIF. CDR3 sequence (DNA): TGTGCTCTTGGGGAACAGGGGCCTTCCCACATACCCGGACTGGGGGATACCGATAAACTCATCTTT.

About this clone itself: A far larger clone lies a single base away; this is likely a read error. The sample holds other DNA sequences that translate to the same CDR3. The V and J genes are TRDV1 and TRDJ1, with 12 bases fitting TRDD3. TCRdb offers no J gene call, so here the DNA was matched to germline to obtain one. This CDR3 contains 22 residues. Germline V gene lookup returns CDR1 TSWWSYY and CDR2 QGS. The chain's CDR3 is CALGEGATVLGDTGESADKLIF. The CDR3 nucleotides are TGTGCCCTTGGGGAAGGGGCTACGGTACTGGGGGATACCGGCGAGTCCGCCGATAAACTCATCTTT.

This clone was counted a few times. TCRdb lists the protein of a much larger clone for this DNA, which differs at residue 10, so this is likely a read error; the protein given here is translated from the DNA itself. The V and J genes are TRDV1 and TRDJ1; 12 nucleotides match TRDD3. Germline CDR1 and CDR2: TSWWSYY and QGS. V was pared by 0 bases and J by 3 bases, with 38 bases of the junction left unmatched. CDR3 length equals 28 residues. The DNA for the CDR3 is TGTGCTCTTGGGGAACTAAGGCCTACTGCCTACTGGGGGATACCCCGTAATCTGCTAAATCCGAGGGCCGATAAACTCATCTTT. It codes for CALGELRPTAYWGIPRNLLNPRADKLIF.

The table lists this clone with a few counts. This DNA's translation and the protein TCRdb lists, from a much larger clone, do not match at residue 13, likely due to a read error; the protein shown is translated from the DNA. The chain joins TRDV1 to TRDJ1; 10 nucleotides match TRDD3. From germline, CDR1 is TSWWSYY and CDR2 QGS. CDR3 length: 22 residues. V was pared by 1 base and J by 6 bases, with 26 bases of the junction left unmatched. CDR3 region: CALGEPLSLPLLHWGISYKLIF. CDR3 DNA sequence: TGTGCTCTTGGGGAACCCCTATCCCTTCCTCTCCTTCACTGGGGGATCTCGTATAAACTCATCTTT.

A few counts support this clone. A far larger clone is one base from this, pointing to a likely read error. V gene TRDV1 combines with J gene TRDJ1, with D tentatively TRDD2 or TRDD3 (5 bases each). Because TCRdb records no J gene, it was assigned here through a match of the DNA to germline. CDR1 TSWWSYY and CDR2 QGS come from the germline V gene. The CDR3 is 19 amino acids. CDR3 sequence: CALGELKKAGSTYTDKLIF. Written as DNA, the CDR3 is TGTGCTCTTGGGGAACTAAAAAAAGCTGGGTCAACCTACACTGATAAACTCATCTTT.

This clone came up a few times. TCRdb's entry gives the protein of a much larger clone, which mismatches this DNA's translation at residue 12, likely from a read error; the protein reported here is translated from the DNA. This chain connects TRDV1 to TRDJ1; D may be TRDD3 (6 bases). CDR1 and CDR2 (germline): TSWWSYY, QGS. The CDR3 totals 19 residues. Between the trimmed V and J ends, which lost 3 bases and 0 bases, there was a span of 23 bases. The CDR3 spells CALGDPLLGITPYTDKLIF. The CDR3 DNA reads TGTGCTCTTGGGGATCCTCTGTTGGGGATCACCCCGTACACCGATAAACTCATCTTT.

This clone was recorded many times. A far larger clone is off by one base, so a read error is likely. Other DNA sequences of this sample code for an identical CDR3. The rearrangement uses TRDV2 and TRDJ1, with 9 bases fitting TRDD3. The germline gives CDR1 GEAIGNYY, CDR2 EKD. The length of the CDR3 is 20 residues. CDR3 in amino acids: CACDRLLGDSLDRHTDKLIF. Here the CDR3 DNA reads TGTGCCTGCGACAGACTGCTGGGGGATTCGCTAGACCGACACACCGATAAACTCATCTTT.

This clone occurred a few times. The rearrangement links TRDV1 to TRDJ1, with D maybe TRDD3 (6 bases). The J gene was not available in TCRdb and was assigned here by matching the DNA to germline segments. Germline loops: CDR1 TSWWSYY, CDR2 QGS. CDR3 length: 22 residues. The V and J ends lost 0 bases and 1 base respectively, with 30 bases between them. CDR3 DNA sequence: TGTGCTCTTGGGGAACTAGGATTTCTCCTGTCTGGGGCCGAGTCGTGCACCGATAAACTCATCTTT. This translates into CALGELGFLLSGAESCTDKLIF.

The rearrangement uses TRDV2 and TRDJ1; 9 nucleotides line up with TRDD3. Assignment of the J gene here rests on matching the DNA to germline, because TCRdb gives none. Trimming at V came to 7 bases and at J to 2 bases, leaving 7 bases not matched to a gene. In germline, CDR1 is GEAIGNYY, CDR2 EKD. The CDR3 has 14 residues. The CDR3: CAWTTGGITDKLIF. The CDR3 DNA is TGTGCCTGGACCACTGGGGGAATTACCGATAAACTCATCTTT.

A word on this clone: This DNA's translation and the protein TCRdb lists, from a much larger clone, do not match at residue 3, likely due to a read error; the protein shown is translated from the DNA. J is TRDJ1 and V is TRDV1, with TRDD3 as a possible D gene (6 bases). Because TCRdb records no J gene, it was assigned here through a match of the DNA to germline. This CDR3 has 17 residues. CDR1 and CDR2 from the germline V gene are TSWWSYY and QGS. The CDR3 DNA follows: TGTGCTCCTGGGGAACGATGGTTTACTCCTCGGGCCGATAAACTCATCTTT. It yields the protein CAPGERWFTPRADKLIF.

A remark on this clone: TCRdb shows a much larger clone's protein in place of this DNA's translation, and the two differ at residue 7, likely through a read error; the protein shown is translated from the DNA. This sequence joins TRDV1 and TRDJ1; D is perhaps TRDD2 (5 bases). Matching the DNA to germline supplied the J gene, which TCRdb does not give. Germline CDR1 is TSWWSYY and CDR2 is QGS. CDR3 length: 17 residues. V was cut by 6 bases and J by 2 bases, with 22 bases left in between. CDR3 in amino acids: CALGHPSPPSPTDKLIF. CDR3 sequence (DNA): TGTGCTCTTGGACATCCTTCGCCGCCTAGTCCGACCGATAAACTCATCTTT.

This clone was counted a few times. TCRdb's listed protein matches a much larger clone and diverges from this DNA's translation at residue 3, likely through a read error; the protein shown comes from the DNA. This sequence joins TRDV1 and TRDJ1; TRDD3 is a possible D gene (6 bases). In germline, CDR1 is TSWWSYY, CDR2 QGS. This CDR3 region has 16 residues. The DNA for the CDR3 is TGTGCTCCTGGGGAAGTTCGGGCAAGGGGAACCGATAAACTCATCTTT. Its protein product is CAPGEVRARGTDKLIF.

This clone was counted between two and nine times. TCRdb's protein for this DNA is that of a much larger clone and differs from the translation at residue 10, likely a read error; the protein shown is the DNA translation. This rearrangement joins TRDV2 to TRDJ3, with 8 bases that match TRDD3. No J gene was available from TCRdb, and it was assigned here by a germline match of the DNA. The CDR3 is 20 amino acids. Germline V gene lookup returns CDR1 GEAIGNYY and CDR2 EKD. The V and J ends lost 0 bases and 1 base, in that order; junction bases with no gene match: 10. CDR3 in DNA: TGTGCCTGTGACACCCTTTCTGGGGGAGCCGGATCCTGGGACACCCGACAGATGTTTTTC. Its protein is CACDTLSGGAGSWDTRQMFF.